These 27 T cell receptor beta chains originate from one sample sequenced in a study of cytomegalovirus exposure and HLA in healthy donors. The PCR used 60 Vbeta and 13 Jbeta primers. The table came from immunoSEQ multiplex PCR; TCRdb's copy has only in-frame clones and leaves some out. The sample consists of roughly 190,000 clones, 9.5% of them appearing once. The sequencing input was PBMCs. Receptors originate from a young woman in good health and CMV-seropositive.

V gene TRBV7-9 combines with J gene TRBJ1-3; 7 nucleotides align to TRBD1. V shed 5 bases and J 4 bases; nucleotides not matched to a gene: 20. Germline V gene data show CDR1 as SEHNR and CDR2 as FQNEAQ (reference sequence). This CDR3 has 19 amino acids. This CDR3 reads CASSLTGRTGYLFGNTIYF. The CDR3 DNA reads TGTGCCAGCAGCCTCACCGGCCGGACAGGTTATCTCTTCGGAAACACCATATATTTT.

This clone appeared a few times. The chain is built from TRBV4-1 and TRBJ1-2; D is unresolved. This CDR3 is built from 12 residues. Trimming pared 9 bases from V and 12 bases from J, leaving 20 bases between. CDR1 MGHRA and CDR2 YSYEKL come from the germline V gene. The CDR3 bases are TGCGCCAGAAGAGAGGTGGATGTTTTCGACACCTTC. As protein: CARREVDVFDTF.

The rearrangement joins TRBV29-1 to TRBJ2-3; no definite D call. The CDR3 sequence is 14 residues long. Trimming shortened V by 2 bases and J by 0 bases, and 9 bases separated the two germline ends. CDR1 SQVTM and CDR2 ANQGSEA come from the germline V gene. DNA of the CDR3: TGCAGCGTTGAATTAGATCTAAGCACAGATACGCAGTATTTT. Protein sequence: CSVELDLSTDTQYF.

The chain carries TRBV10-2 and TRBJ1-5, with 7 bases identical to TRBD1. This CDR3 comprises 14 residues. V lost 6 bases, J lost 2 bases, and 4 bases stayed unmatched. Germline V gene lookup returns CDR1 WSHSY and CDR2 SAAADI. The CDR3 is CASSLTGRNQPQHF. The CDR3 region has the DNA TGCGCCAGCAGCCTGACAGGGCGCAATCAGCCCCAGCATTTT.

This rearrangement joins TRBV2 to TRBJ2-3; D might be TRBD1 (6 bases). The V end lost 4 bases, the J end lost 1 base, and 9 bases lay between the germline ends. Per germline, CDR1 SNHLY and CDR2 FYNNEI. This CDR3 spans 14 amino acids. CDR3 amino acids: CASSVDRGTDTQYF. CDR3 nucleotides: TGTGCCAGCAGTGTGGACAGAGGCACAGATACGCAGTATTTT.

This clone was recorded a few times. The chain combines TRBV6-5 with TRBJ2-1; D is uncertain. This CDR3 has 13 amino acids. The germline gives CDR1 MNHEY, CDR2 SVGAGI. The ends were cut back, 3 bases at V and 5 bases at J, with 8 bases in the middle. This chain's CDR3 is CASSYGIHNEQFF. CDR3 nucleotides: TGTGCCAGCAGTTATGGCATCCACAATGAGCAGTTCTTC.

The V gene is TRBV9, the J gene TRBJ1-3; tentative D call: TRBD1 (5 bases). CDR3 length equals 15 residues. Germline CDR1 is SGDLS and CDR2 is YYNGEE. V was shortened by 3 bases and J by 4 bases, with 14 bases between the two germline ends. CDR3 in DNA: TGTGCCAGCAGCGCTAGTACAGGCACAGGAAACACCATATATTTT. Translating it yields CASSASTGTGNTIYF. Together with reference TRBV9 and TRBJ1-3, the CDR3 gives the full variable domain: DSGVTQTPKHLITATGQRVTLRCSPRSGDLSVYWYQQSLDQGLQFLIQYYNGEERAKGNILERFSAQQFPDLHSELNLSSLELGDSALYFCASSASTGTGNTIYFGEGSWLTVV.

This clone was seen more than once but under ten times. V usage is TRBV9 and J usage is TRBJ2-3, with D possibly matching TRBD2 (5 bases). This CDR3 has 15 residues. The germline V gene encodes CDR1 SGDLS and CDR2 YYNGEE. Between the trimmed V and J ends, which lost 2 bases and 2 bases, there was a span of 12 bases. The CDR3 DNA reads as TGTGCCAGCAGCGTTATTGCTAGCTCCACAGATACGCAGTATTTT. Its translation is CASSVIASSTDTQYF.

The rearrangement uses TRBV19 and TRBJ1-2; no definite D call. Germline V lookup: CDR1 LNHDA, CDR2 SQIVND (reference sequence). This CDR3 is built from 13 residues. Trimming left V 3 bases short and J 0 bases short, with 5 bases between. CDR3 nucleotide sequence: TGTGCCAGTAGTATTGAGGCTAACTATGGCTACACCTTC. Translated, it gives CASSIEANYGYTF.

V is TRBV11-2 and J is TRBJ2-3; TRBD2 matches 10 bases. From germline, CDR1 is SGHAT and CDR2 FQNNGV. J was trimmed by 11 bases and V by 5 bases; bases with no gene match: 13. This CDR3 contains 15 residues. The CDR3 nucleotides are TGTGCCAGCAGCCCCGGACTAGCGGATCCACTTGGGCAGTATTTT. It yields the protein CASSPGLADPLGQYF.

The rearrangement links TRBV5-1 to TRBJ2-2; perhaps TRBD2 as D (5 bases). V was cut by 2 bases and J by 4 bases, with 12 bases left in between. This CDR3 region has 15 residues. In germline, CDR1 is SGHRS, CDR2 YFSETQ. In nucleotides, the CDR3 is TGCGCCAGCAGCTTAACTCCGGCGGGCACCGGGGAGCTGTTTTTT. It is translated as CASSLTPAGTGELFF.

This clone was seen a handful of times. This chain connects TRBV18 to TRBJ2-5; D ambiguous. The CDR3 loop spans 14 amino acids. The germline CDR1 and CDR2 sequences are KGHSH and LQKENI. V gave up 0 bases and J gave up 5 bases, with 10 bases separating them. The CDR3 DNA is TGTGCCAGCTCACCACCGAACGCAGGCGAGACCCAGTACTTC. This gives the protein CASSPPNAGETQYF. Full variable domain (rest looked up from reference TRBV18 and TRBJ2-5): NAGVMQNPRHLVRRRGQEARLRCSPMKGHSHVYWYRQLPEEGLKFMVYLQKENIIDESGMPKERFSAEFPKEGPSILRIQQVVRGDSAAYFCASSPPNAGETQYFGPGTRLLVL.

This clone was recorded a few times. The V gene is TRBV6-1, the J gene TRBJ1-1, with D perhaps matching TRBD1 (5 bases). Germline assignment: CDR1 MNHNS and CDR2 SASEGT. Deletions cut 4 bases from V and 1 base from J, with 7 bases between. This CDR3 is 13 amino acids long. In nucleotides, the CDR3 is TGTGCCAGCAGTGTGACAGAGAACACTGAAGCTTTCTTT. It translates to CASSVTENTEAFF.

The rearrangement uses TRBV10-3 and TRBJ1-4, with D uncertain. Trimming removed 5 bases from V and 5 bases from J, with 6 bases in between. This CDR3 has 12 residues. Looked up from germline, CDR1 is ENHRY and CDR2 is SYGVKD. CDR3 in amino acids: CAISRGNEKLFF. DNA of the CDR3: TGTGCCATCAGTAGAGGGAATGAAAAACTGTTTTTT.

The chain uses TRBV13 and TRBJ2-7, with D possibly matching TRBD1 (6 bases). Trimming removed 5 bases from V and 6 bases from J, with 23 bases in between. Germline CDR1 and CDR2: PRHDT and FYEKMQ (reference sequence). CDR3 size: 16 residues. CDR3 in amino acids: CASSNRDTSSSGEQYF. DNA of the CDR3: TGTGCCAGCAGCAACCGGGACACAAGTTCCTCGGGCGAGCAGTACTTC.

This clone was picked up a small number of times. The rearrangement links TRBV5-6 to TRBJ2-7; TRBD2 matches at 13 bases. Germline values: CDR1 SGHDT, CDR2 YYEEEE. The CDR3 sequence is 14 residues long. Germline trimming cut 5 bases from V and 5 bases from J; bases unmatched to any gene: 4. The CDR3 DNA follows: TGTGCCAGCAGTGGACTAGCGGGAGTCCACGAGCAGTACTTC. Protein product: CASSGLAGVHEQYF.

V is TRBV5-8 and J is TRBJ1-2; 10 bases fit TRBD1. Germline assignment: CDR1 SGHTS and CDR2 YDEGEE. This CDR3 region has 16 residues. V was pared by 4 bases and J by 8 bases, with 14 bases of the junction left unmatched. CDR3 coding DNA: TGTGCCAGCAGCGGCCCCGGGACAGGGGCGCCCGGGGGCTACACCTTC. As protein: CASSGPGTGAPGGYTF.

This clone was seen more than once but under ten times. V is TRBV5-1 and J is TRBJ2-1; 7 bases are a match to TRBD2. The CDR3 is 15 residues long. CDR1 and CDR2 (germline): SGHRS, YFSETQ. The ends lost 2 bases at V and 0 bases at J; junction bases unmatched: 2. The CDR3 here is CASSFGGSSYNEQFF. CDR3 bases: TGCGCCAGCAGCTTCGGCGGGAGCTCCTACAATGAGCAGTTCTTC.

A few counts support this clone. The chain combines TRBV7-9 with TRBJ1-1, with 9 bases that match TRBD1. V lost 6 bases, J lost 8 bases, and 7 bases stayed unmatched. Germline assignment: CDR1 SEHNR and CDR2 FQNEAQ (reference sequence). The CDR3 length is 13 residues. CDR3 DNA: TGTGCCAGCAGGGACAGGGGAATAGGGGAAGCTTTCTTT. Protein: CASRDRGIGEAFF.

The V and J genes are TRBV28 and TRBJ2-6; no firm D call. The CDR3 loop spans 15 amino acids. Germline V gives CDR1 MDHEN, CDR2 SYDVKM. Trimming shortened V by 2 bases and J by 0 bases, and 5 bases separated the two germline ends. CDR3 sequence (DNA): TGTGCCAGCAGTTTACAATTCTCTGGGGCCAACGTCCTGACTTTC. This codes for CASSLQFSGANVLTF. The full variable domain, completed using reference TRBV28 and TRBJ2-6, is DVKVTQSSRYLVKRTGEKVFLECVQDMDHENMFWYRQDPGLGLRLIYFSYDVKMKEKGDIPEGYSVSREKKERFSLILESASTNQTSMYLCASSLQFSGANVLTFGAGSRLTVL.

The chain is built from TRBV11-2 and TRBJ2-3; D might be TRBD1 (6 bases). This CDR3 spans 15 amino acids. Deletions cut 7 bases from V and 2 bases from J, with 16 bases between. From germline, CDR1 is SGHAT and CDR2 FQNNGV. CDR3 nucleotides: TGTGCCAGCACCCGACGGGACACAGACACAGATACGCAGTATTTT. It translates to CASTRRDTDTDTQYF. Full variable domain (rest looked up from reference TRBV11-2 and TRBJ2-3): EAGVAQSPRYKIIEKRQSVAFWCNPISGHATLYWYQQILGQGPKLLIQFQNNGVVDDSQLPKDRFSAERLKGVDSTLKIQPAKLEDSAVYLCASTRRDTDTDTQYFGPGTRLTVL.

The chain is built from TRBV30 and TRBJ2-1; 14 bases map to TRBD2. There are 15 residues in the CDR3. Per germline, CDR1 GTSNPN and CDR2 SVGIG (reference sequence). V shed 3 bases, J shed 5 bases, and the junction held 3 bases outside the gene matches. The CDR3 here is CAWSRGLAGDNEQFF. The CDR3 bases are TGTGCCTGGAGCCGGGGACTAGCGGGAGACAATGAGCAGTTCTTC.

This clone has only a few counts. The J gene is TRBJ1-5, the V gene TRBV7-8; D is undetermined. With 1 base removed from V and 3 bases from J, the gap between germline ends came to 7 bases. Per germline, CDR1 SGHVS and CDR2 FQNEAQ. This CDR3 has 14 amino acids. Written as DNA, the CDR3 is TGTGCCAGCAGCTTAGGGGCTGCCAATCAGCCCCAGCATTTT. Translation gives CASSLGAANQPQHF.

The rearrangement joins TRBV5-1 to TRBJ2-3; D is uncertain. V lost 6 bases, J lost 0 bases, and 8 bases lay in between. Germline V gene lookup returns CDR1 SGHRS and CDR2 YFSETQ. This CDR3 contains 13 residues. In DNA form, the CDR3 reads TGCGCCAGCACCGAACTAAGCACAGATACGCAGTATTTT. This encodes CASTELSTDTQYF.

The CDR3 is CASSHGLAGAGDTQYF. CDR3 nucleotides: TGTGCCAGCAGCCATGGACTAGCGGGAGCGGGAGATACGCAGTATTTT. J is TRBJ2-3 and V is TRBV11-3; 13 nucleotides line up with TRBD2. V lost 5 bases, J lost 5 bases, and 7 bases stayed unmatched. Looked up from germline, CDR1 is SGHNT and CDR2 is YENEEA. This CDR3 comprises 16 residues.

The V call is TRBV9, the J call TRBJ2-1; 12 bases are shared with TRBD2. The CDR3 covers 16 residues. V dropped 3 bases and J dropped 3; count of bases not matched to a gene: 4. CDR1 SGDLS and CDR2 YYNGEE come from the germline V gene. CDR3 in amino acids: CASSARTSGDYNEQFF. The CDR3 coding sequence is TGTGCCAGCAGCGCTAGGACTAGCGGGGACTACAATGAGCAGTTCTTC.

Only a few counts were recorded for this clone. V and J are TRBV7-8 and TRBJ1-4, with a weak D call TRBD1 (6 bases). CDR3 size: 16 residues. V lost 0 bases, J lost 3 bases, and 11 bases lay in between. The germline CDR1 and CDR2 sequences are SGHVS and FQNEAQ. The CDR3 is CASSLARRQANEKLFF. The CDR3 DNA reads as TGTGCCAGCAGCTTAGCGCGGAGACAGGCTAATGAAAAACTGTTTTTT.